This T cell receptor beta chain was obtained from a study of identical twins. This clonotype has a handful of counts. Unique molecular identifiers were in the cDNA, with template-switch universal primer binding. MiXCR, applied by TCRdb to the 5' RACE reads, yields one record per CDR3 protein. The table includes under 500,000 distinct CDR3 sequences, roughly an eighth detected once. The CDR3 length is 15 residues. Trimming removed 4 bases at V and 5 bases at J, with 14 bases between. The sample was also reused in another study, on yellow fever vaccine responses in identical twins.

This chain joins TRBV12-3 or TRBV12-4 and TRBJ1-4; D is possibly TRBD1 (5 bases). The sample comprised CD4+ T cells sorted from blood. This TCR derives from a woman between 18 and 29 years old in good health. The CDR3 loop reads CASSSYRDLNEKLFF. In DNA, the CDR3 is TGTGCCAGCAGTTCGTACCGGGACTTAAATGAAAAACTGTTTTTT.